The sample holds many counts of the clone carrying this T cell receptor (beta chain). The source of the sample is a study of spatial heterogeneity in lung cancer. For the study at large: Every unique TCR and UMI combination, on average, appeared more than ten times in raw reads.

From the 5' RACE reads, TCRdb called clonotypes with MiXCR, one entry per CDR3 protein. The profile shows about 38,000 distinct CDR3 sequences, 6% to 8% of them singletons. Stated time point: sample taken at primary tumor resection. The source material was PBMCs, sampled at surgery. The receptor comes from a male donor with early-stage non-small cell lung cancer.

CDR3 DNA: TGTGCCAGCAGCAGCAGGGGAAACACCGGGGAGCTGTTTTTT. Its translation: CASSSRGNTGELFF. The gene calls are TRBV11-3 and TRBJ2-2; maybe TRBD1 (6 bases). CDR1 SGHNT and CDR2 YENEEA come from the germline V gene. Trimming cost V 5 bases and J 2 bases, with 9 bases left between them. The CDR3 length is 14 residues. The full variable domain, completed using reference TRBV11-3 and TRBJ2-2, is EAGVVQSPRYKIIEKKQPVAFWCNPISGHNTLYWYLQNLGQGPELLIRYENEEAVDDSQLPKDRFSAERLKGVDSTLKIQPAELGDSAVYLCASSSRGNTGELFFGEGSRLTVL.